The 8 T cell receptor beta chains presented below share a single source sample, sequenced in a study of response to subunit inactivated influenza vaccine. TCRdb re-derived calls from the RT-PCR reads in MiXCR, one entry per CDR3 protein. The sample includes 630,000 or so distinct CDR3 sequences, approximately 14% of them seen just once. Sequenced material: PBMCs from blood, taken 11 to 12 days after vaccination. The receptor source for this set is a man aged 45 to 65 who received an inactivated influenza vaccine.

The CDR3 nucleotides read TGTGCCAGCAGTGAACGCGGGACGAGCACAGATACGCAGTATTTT. The encoded protein is CASSERGTSTDTQYF. This sequence joins TRBV25-1 and TRBJ2-3; D may be TRBD2 (6 bases). Trimming left V 2 bases short and J 0 bases short, with 9 bases between. In germline, CDR1 is MGHDK, CDR2 SYGVNS. The CDR3 runs 15 residues.

This clonotype was detected only a few times. The genes are TRBV28 and TRBJ2-4; the D gene could be TRBD1 or TRBD2 (5 bases each). Germline lookup yields CDR1 MDHEN and CDR2 SYDVKM. Deletions cut 6 bases from V and 6 bases from J, with 21 bases between. The CDR3 spans 16 residues. The CDR3 region has the DNA TGTGCCAGCAGCGGGCCCTCTCGGGACGGAGGAAACATTCAGTACTTC. Encoded protein: CASSGPSRDGGNIQYF.

This chain joins TRBV18 and TRBJ2-2; a weak D match, TRBD2 (5 bases). This CDR3 is built from 16 residues. Germline CDR1 and CDR2: KGHSH and LQKENI. V dropped 1 base and J dropped 0 bases, with 9 bases sitting between them. For the CDR3, the DNA is TGTGCCAGCTCACCACGAGGGCCTTCGAACACCGGGGAGCTGTTTTTT. This gives the protein CASSPRGPSNTGELFF.

The rearrangement links TRBV12-3 or TRBV12-4 to TRBJ2-7; perhaps TRBD2 as D (6 bases). The CDR3 extends over 17 amino acids. V was trimmed by 3 bases and J by 0 bases, leaving 18 bases between them. The CDR3: CASSFSLPGVSSYEQYF. As DNA, the CDR3 is TGTGCCAGCAGTTTTAGTCTGCCGGGGGTGAGCTCCTACGAGCAGTACTTC.

V usage is TRBV29-1 and J usage is TRBJ1-4, with D perhaps TRBD1 (6 bases). This CDR3 is built from 13 residues. V was cut by 7 bases and J by 4 bases, with 13 bases left in between. The germline gives CDR1 SQVTM, CDR2 ANQGSEA. CDR3 nucleotide sequence: TGCAGCGCGTGGGGGGCAGTTAATGAAAAACTGTTTTTT. The encoded protein is CSAWGAVNEKLFF.

This clonotype was recorded a few times. The CDR3 sequence: CASSQEDRAHYEQYF. The CDR3 nucleotides read TGTGCCAGCAGCCAGGAAGACAGGGCCCACTACGAGCAGTACTTC. The chain uses TRBV14 and TRBJ2-7; 7 bases align to TRBD1. CDR3 length: 15 amino acids. The V gene end was trimmed by 3 bases and the J gene end by 3 bases; junction bases not matched to a gene: 8. Germline loops: CDR1 SGHDN, CDR2 FVKESK.

In nucleotides, the CDR3 is TGTGCCAGCAGCTTAATAGCGGGAGGGGGAAATGAGCAGTTCTTC. Its protein is CASSLIAGGGNEQFF. J is TRBJ2-1 and V is TRBV7-2; 11 nucleotides align to TRBD2. CDR1 is SGHTA and CDR2 is FQGNSA in the germline V gene. V trimming: 2 bases; J trimming: 7 bases; junction bases outside the gene matches: 4. The CDR3 sequence is 15 residues long. The complete variable domain, with remaining parts taken from reference TRBV7-2 and TRBJ2-1, reads GAGVSQSPSNKVTEKGKDVELRCDPISGHTALYWYRQSLGQGLEFLIYFQGNSAPDKSGLPSDRFSAERTGGSVSTLTIQRTQQEDSAVYLCASSLIAGGGNEQFFGPGTRLTVL.

The chain is built from TRBV29-1 and TRBJ2-3, with 8 positions matching TRBD2. CDR3 length: 16 residues. The junction had 12 bases not matched to a gene; V was cut back by 7 bases and J by 0 bases. Germline assignment: CDR1 SQVTM and CDR2 ANQGSEA. CDR3 coding DNA: TGCAGCGCCCTCGGGGGTGAGCGGGAGAGCACAGATACGCAGTATTTT. It codes for CSALGGERESTDTQYF.